The present TCR beta chain was sequenced within a study of response to subunit inactivated influenza vaccine. Study findings and constraints: The authors offered the suggestion that each seasonal influenza vaccination recruits few new T cells.

TCRdb fed the RT-PCR reads into MiXCR, producing one record per CDR3 protein. This sample has 650,000 to 850,000 distinct CDR3 sequences, with about 15% found just once. Germline loops: CDR1 MNHNS, CDR2 SASEGT. The CDR3 covers 16 residues. Trimming at V came to 6 bases and at J to 2 bases, leaving 7 bases not matched to a gene. As concerns this clonotype: The antigen remains unidentified.

This TCR was sampled from a man in his fifties or sixties who received an inactivated influenza vaccine. This chain uses TRBV6-1 with TRBJ2-5; 12 nucleotides line up with TRBD2. Material: PBMCs from blood, obtained roughly 15 days before vaccination. The CDR3 sequence: CASSSGTSGLQETQYF. Here the CDR3 DNA reads TGTGCCAGCAGCTCCGGGACTAGCGGGCTTCAAGAGACCCAGTACTTC.